This T cell receptor beta chain was obtained from a study of blood T cells in healthy people across ages. The second PCR ran roughly 7 to 12 cycles with a sample-barcoded 5' primer and J-beta primers. TCRdb passed the 5' RACE reads through MiXCR, listing each CDR3 protein once. The sample shows fewer than 2,000,000 distinct CDR3 sequences, about two fifths of them seen only once. This CDR3 contains 14 residues. V lost 0 bases and J lost 9, with 15 bases in between. In germline, CDR1 is LGHNA, CDR2 YSLEER. Concerning this clonotype: Its antigen remains unknown.

Points from the study as a whole: Aged donors had fewer naive CD4+ cells and lower diversity than long-lived donors.

This receptor was obtained from a human donor in good health. Sequencing was performed on blood. V is TRBV4-3 and J is TRBJ2-7; no firm D call. The chain's CDR3 is CASSQDWIGFVQYF. CDR3 DNA sequence: TGCGCCAGCAGCCAAGATTGGATCGGCTTCGTGCAGTACTTC.